The 29 T cell receptor beta chains reported below all come from one sample, sequenced in a study of blood T cell repertoires in COVID-19. The assay was immunoSEQ multiplex PCR, and TCRdb's table has in-frame clones only and misses some. The sample includes tens of thousands of clones, around 80% seen only once; the top ten take around a sixth. The sample taken for sequencing was peripheral blood. The receptors come from a human donor in a cohort sampled during active COVID-19.

V usage is TRBV6-1 and J usage is TRBJ2-7; a weak D match, TRBD2 (5 bases). Per germline, CDR1 MNHNS and CDR2 SASEGT. The CDR3 extends over 14 amino acids. V gave up 1 base and J gave up 4 bases, with 11 bases separating them. In DNA, the CDR3 is TGTGCCAGCAGTGAAGACGGGATAGGTTACGAGCAGTACTTC. Translating it yields CASSEDGIGYEQYF.

This clone was picked up one time. The chain combines TRBV4-1 with TRBJ2-1; D is perhaps TRBD2 (5 bases). The CDR3 has 17 amino acids. Looked up from germline, CDR1 is MGHRA and CDR2 is YSYEKL. The V and J ends lost 0 bases and 7 bases respectively, with 19 bases between them. CDR3 in DNA: TGCGCCAGCAGCCAAGATCTTAGAGCGGCCCTAGGGAATGAGCAGTTCTTC. As protein: CASSQDLRAALGNEQFF.

As to this clone: Other DNA sequences in this specimen translate into the identical CDR3. The CDR3 is CASSLGQGIGYTF. CDR3 coding DNA: TGTGCCAGCAGCCTCGGACAGGGAATCGGCTACACCTTC. The chain recombines TRBV7-2 with TRBJ1-2, with TRBD1 matching over 8 bases. This CDR3 spans 13 amino acids. V lost 5 bases to trimming and J lost 8 bases; unmatched junction nucleotides: 7. Germline lookup yields CDR1 SGHTA and CDR2 FQGNSA.

The chain has TRBV3-1 (or the pseudogene TRBV3-2) and TRBJ1-3; a possible D gene is TRBD1 (5 bases). The CDR3 sequence is 15 residues long. The germline V gene has CDR1 LGHDT and CDR2 YNNKEL (reference sequence). V dropped 2 bases and J dropped 2 bases, with 10 bases sitting between them. The CDR3: CASSQWGVPGNTIYF. CDR3 sequence (DNA): TGTGCCAGCAGCCAATGGGGCGTTCCTGGAAACACCATATATTTT.

The rearrangement joins TRBV6-1 to TRBJ1-1, with no clear D. V lost 1 base, J lost 3 bases, and 6 bases lay in between. Germline V lookup: CDR1 MNHNS, CDR2 SASEGT. There are 13 residues in the CDR3. The DNA of the CDR3 is TGTGCCAGCAGTGAAGGGCTCTACACTGAAGCTTTCTTT. As protein: CASSEGLYTEAFF.

This rearrangement joins TRBV6-6 to TRBJ2-5; TRBD1 is a possible D gene (5 bases). This CDR3 region has 12 residues. Germline V lookup: CDR1 MNHNY, CDR2 SVGAGI (reference sequence). CDR3 nucleotide sequence: TGTGCGACCCGAACAGGCAGGGAGACCCAGTACTTC. It yields the protein CATRTGRETQYF.

The rearrangement links TRBV5-6 to TRBJ2-7; D ambiguous. Germline V lookup: CDR1 SGHDT, CDR2 YYEEEE. Trimming removed 3 bases from V and 9 bases from J, with 10 bases in between. The CDR3 loop spans 11 amino acids. The chain's CDR3 is CASSSGTWQYF. CDR3 nucleotides: TGTGCCAGCAGCTCGGGTACATGGCAGTACTTC. Drawing the rest from reference TRBV5-6 and TRBJ2-7, the complete variable domain is DAGVTQSPTHLIKTRGQQVTLRCSPKSGHDTVSWYQQALGQGPQFIFQYYEEEERQRGNFPDRFSGHQFPNYSSELNVNALLLGDSALYLCASSSGTWQYFGPGTRLTVT.

This chain connects TRBV10-2 to TRBJ2-7; 10 bases are shared with TRBD1. The V gene end was trimmed by 3 bases and the J gene end by 5 bases; junction bases not matched to a gene: 7. The length of the CDR3 is 15 residues. From germline, CDR1 is WSHSY and CDR2 SAAADI. DNA for the CDR3: TGCGCCAGCAGTGACCCCGGGACAGGGGATAACGAGCAGTACTTC. Protein sequence: CASSDPGTGDNEQYF.

This clone appeared a single time. The V gene is TRBV19, the J gene TRBJ2-7; 7 nucleotides match TRBD1. Looked up from germline, CDR1 is LNHDA and CDR2 is SQIVND (reference sequence). The ends lost 3 bases at V and 0 bases at J; junction bases unmatched: 17. The length of the CDR3 is 19 residues. CDR3: CASSILGQGDLKSSYEQYF. CDR3 coding DNA: TGTGCCAGTAGTATCTTGGGGCAGGGGGACCTTAAGAGCTCCTACGAGCAGTACTTC.

The chain is built from TRBV5-4 and TRBJ1-6, with 7 nucleotides matching TRBD1. CDR1 SGHNT and CDR2 YYREEE come from the germline V gene (reference sequence). The ends lost 0 bases at V and 14 bases at J; junction bases unmatched: 8. The length of the CDR3 is 14 residues. CDR3 sequence (DNA): TGTGCCAGCAGCTTGGGGACAGGCGGACGATCCCTCCACTTT. Translation: CASSLGTGGRSLHF. Combining the CDR3 with reference TRBV5-4 and TRBJ1-6 gives the whole variable domain ETGVTQSPTHLIKTRGQQVTLRCSSQSGHNTVSWYQQALGQGPQFIFQYYREEENGRGNFPPRFSGLQFPNYSSELNVNALELDDSALYLCASSLGTGGRSLHFGNGTRLTVT.

The rearrangement uses TRBV7-2 and TRBJ2-2; D is perhaps TRBD2 (5 bases). The germline gives CDR1 SGHTA, CDR2 FQGNSA. This CDR3 spans 15 amino acids. The V end was cut by 7 bases, the J end by 2 bases, with 14 bases between. The CDR3 DNA is TGTGCCAGCAACCCCGCGAGGGCAAACACCGGGGAGCTGTTTTTT. Encoded protein: CASNPARANTGELFF.

This rearrangement joins TRBV5-1 to TRBJ1-6; 9 positions match TRBD1. The CDR3 runs to 15 residues. CDR1 and CDR2 (germline): SGHRS, YFSETQ. Germline trimming cut 2 bases from V and 5 bases from J; bases unmatched to any gene: 2. The CDR3 bases are TGCGCCAGCAGCTTAGGGACAGGGAATAATTCACCCCTCCACTTT. It encodes CASSLGTGNNSPLHF.

The chain combines TRBV7-2 with TRBJ2-5, with 7 bases lining up with TRBD2. The CDR3 loop spans 15 amino acids. Germline V gene sequence: CDR1 SGHTA, CDR2 FQGNSA. J lost 5 bases, V lost 0 bases, and 6 bases had no gene match. This chain's CDR3 is CASSLARTSLETQYF. The CDR3 coding sequence is TGTGCCAGCAGCTTAGCAAGGACTAGTCTGGAGACCCAGTACTTC.

Note on this clone: The junction does not match germline at one end; this may be a read error. The gene calls are TRBV2 and TRBJ2-5; D gene uncertain. This CDR3 spans 11 amino acids. Germline V CDR1 and CDR2: SNHLY, FYNNEI. CDR3 protein: CASREESAQYF. CDR3 bases: TGTGCCAGCAGGGAAGAATCAGCCCAGTACTTC. Full variable domain (missing parts from reference TRBV2 and TRBJ2-5): EPEVTQTPSHQVTQMGQEVILRCVPISNHLYFYWYRQILGQKVEFLVSFYNNEISEKSEIFDDQFSVERPDGSNFTLKIRSTKLEDSAMYFCASREESAQYFGPGTRLLVL.

This chain links TRBV4-3 with TRBJ1-5, with D possibly matching TRBD1 (6 bases). The CDR3 consists of 15 residues. Trimming pared 5 bases from V and 3 bases from J, leaving 14 bases between. Germline CDR1 LGHNA, CDR2 YSLEER. The CDR3 reads CASSDKQGPNQPQHF. CDR3 DNA: TGCGCCAGCAGCGACAAACAGGGTCCCAATCAGCCCCAGCATTTT.

V and J are TRBV19 and TRBJ1-5; the D is unclear. The germline V gene has CDR1 LNHDA and CDR2 SQIVND (reference sequence). The CDR3 length is 15 residues. The V gene lost 5 bases and the J gene lost 3 bases, with 14 bases spanning the gap. The CDR3 protein is CASSRRQTTNQPQHF. DNA of the CDR3: TGTGCCAGTAGTCGTAGGCAGACTACCAATCAGCCCCAGCATTTT.

V usage is TRBV5-4 and J usage is TRBJ1-1, with 11 nucleotides matching TRBD1. The V and J ends lost 3 bases and 4 bases, in that order; junction bases with no gene match: 14. Germline V gene sequence: CDR1 SGHNT, CDR2 YYREEE (reference sequence). The CDR3 consists of 18 residues. The chain's CDR3 is CASSSTGQGVAKSTEAFF. In DNA form, the CDR3 reads TGTGCCAGCAGCTCGACGGGACAGGGGGTAGCTAAGTCCACTGAAGCTTTCTTT.

In its sample, this clone was seen once. The CDR3 DNA reads TGTGCCAGCAGTCGAAGACAGGGGGGTCGGAATGAGCAGTTCTTC. Protein sequence: CASSRRQGGRNEQFF. V usage is TRBV7-2 and J usage is TRBJ2-1, with TRBD1 matching 9 bases. CDR1 and CDR2 from the germline V gene are SGHTA and FQGNSA. The CDR3 sequence is 15 residues long. Trimming took 6 bases from V and 7 from J; bases not matched to a gene: 10.

The chain combines TRBV2 with TRBJ2-7; 11 bases fit TRBD2. CDR1 is SNHLY and CDR2 is FYNNEI in the germline V gene. The CDR3 contains 15 residues. Trimming removed 4 bases from V and 7 bases from J; junction bases left unmatched: 9. CDR3 residues: CASSVASGGRREQYF. The CDR3 coding sequence is TGTGCCAGCAGTGTGGCTAGCGGGGGGCGTAGGGAGCAGTACTTC.

The gene calls are TRBV7-2 and TRBJ2-5, with 9 nucleotides matching TRBD1. Germline V gene lookup returns CDR1 SGHTA and CDR2 FQGNSA. V lost 5 bases, J lost 5 bases, and 9 bases stayed unmatched. This CDR3 comprises 15 residues. The CDR3 nucleotides are TGTGCCAGCAGCAGCGGACAGGGGTTTGGGGAGACCCAGTACTTC. Encoded protein: CASSSGQGFGETQYF.

The genes are TRBV14 and TRBJ2-7; D perhaps matches TRBD2 (6 bases). Per germline, CDR1 SGHDN and CDR2 FVKESK. The ends were cut back, 0 bases at V and 4 bases at J, with 10 bases in the middle. The CDR3 contains 14 residues. CDR3 in amino acids: CASSQDGGRYEQYF. CDR3 DNA: TGTGCCAGCAGCCAAGATGGAGGGCGGTACGAGCAGTACTTC. Looking up the rest from reference TRBV14 and TRBJ2-7 gives the full variable domain: EAGVTQFPSHSVIEKGQTVTLRCDPISGHDNLYWYRRVMGKEIKFLLHFVKESKQDESGMPNNRFLAERTGGTYSTLKVQPAELEDSGVYFCASSQDGGRYEQYFGPGTRLTVT.

This sequence joins TRBV6-6 and TRBJ1-5; D is unresolved. The V end was cut by 7 bases, the J end by 2 bases, with 9 bases between. Looked up from germline, CDR1 is MNHNY and CDR2 is SVGAGI (reference sequence). The CDR3 spans 13 residues. The CDR3 DNA reads TGTGCCAGCACTCAAAGCGGCAATCAGCCCCAGCATTTT. Translating it yields CASTQSGNQPQHF.

The chain employs TRBV19 and TRBJ2-1; the D gene is possibly TRBD2 (6 bases). V was pared by 3 bases and J by 0 bases, with 9 bases between. The CDR3 has 15 residues. Germline CDR1 and CDR2: LNHDA and SQIVND (reference sequence). The CDR3 spells CASSMGGNSYNEQFF. The CDR3 DNA reads TGTGCCAGTAGTATGGGAGGAAACTCCTACAATGAGCAGTTCTTC.

The rearrangement links TRBV4-1 to TRBJ1-6; D is possibly TRBD1 (5 bases). The CDR3 spans 18 residues. Germline V lookup: CDR1 MGHRA, CDR2 YSYEKL. V lost 4 bases to trimming and J lost 2 bases, with 18 bases between them. The CDR3 region has the DNA TGCGCCAGCAGCCCAGACGACAGAAGGATAGCCTATAATTCACCCCTCCACTTT. It is translated as CASSPDDRRIAYNSPLHF.

The rearrangement uses TRBV5-1 and TRBJ1-6; 7 bases match TRBD1. Germline lookup yields CDR1 SGHRS and CDR2 YFSETQ. Trimming at V came to 4 bases and at J to 10 bases, leaving 8 bases not matched to a gene. The CDR3 spans 14 residues. The CDR3 here is CASSPGTAASPLHF. CDR3 coding DNA: TGCGCCAGCAGCCCCGGGACAGCGGCCTCACCCCTCCACTTT.

This rearrangement joins TRBV12-3 or TRBV12-4 to TRBJ2-1; tentative D call: TRBD2 (6 bases). CDR3 size: 13 residues. Trimming stripped 6 bases from V and 5 bases from J, with 11 bases between. The CDR3 protein is CASSAGGNNEQFF. For the CDR3, the DNA is TGTGCCAGCAGCGCAGGAGGGAACAATGAGCAGTTCTTC.

This clone is a singleton in its sample. This chain connects TRBV4-1 to TRBJ2-7, with TRBD1 matching 10 bases. The trim removed 5 bases at V and 4 bases at J, leaving 8 bases unmatched. CDR1 is MGHRA and CDR2 is YSYEKL in the germline V gene. The CDR3 consists of 15 residues. Here the CDR3 DNA reads TGCGCCAGCAGCTCGCCGGGACAGGGGCAGTACGAGCAGTACTTC. It is translated as CASSSPGQGQYEQYF.

In its sample, this clone was seen once. J is TRBJ1-2 and V is TRBV14; 9 nucleotides line up with TRBD1. The CDR3 consists of 13 residues. The trim removed 4 bases at V and 11 bases at J, leaving 8 bases unmatched. CDR1 and CDR2 (germline): SGHDN, FVKESK. CDR3 bases: TGTGCCAGCAGCCCTGTGACAGGGGGTGGTTACACCTTC. Encoded protein: CASSPVTGGGYTF. Looking up the rest from reference TRBV14 and TRBJ1-2 gives the full variable domain: EAGVTQFPSHSVIEKGQTVTLRCDPISGHDNLYWYRRVMGKEIKFLLHFVKESKQDESGMPNNRFLAERTGGTYSTLKVQPAELEDSGVYFCASSPVTGGGYTFGSGTRLTVV.

The rearrangement links TRBV7-9 to TRBJ1-1; a weak D match, TRBD1 (5 bases). The CDR3 loop spans 12 amino acids. V was shortened by 0 bases and J by 7 bases, with 6 bases between the two germline ends. The germline gives CDR1 SEHNR, CDR2 FQNEAQ (reference sequence). CDR3 coding DNA: TGTGCCAGCAGCTTAGCAACAGGTGAAGCTTTCTTT. Its translation: CASSLATGEAFF.